The clone carrying this T cell receptor beta chain was recorded many times. Its antigen is as yet unknown. The data originate from a study of neurological immune-mediated disorders. General study findings and limits: It was the repertoires of 18 of 34 multiple sclerosis patients that phylogenetic grouping placed in one related-CDR3 cluster, which is a possible signature. While HTLV-1-associated myelopathy showed the greatest TCR clonal expansion, multiple sclerosis showed the least, falling below healthy controls. Across subjects, no CDR3 amino acid sequence appeared in expanded clones of more than one subject, a finding that suggested private repertoires in all groups.

From the 5' RACE reads, TCRdb called clonotypes with MiXCR, one entry per CDR3 protein. The sample has 78,000 or so distinct CDR3 sequences; approximately 5% are singletons. This CDR3 is 11 amino acids long. CDR1 and CDR2 from the germline V gene are ENHRY and SYGVKD. V dropped 0 bases and J dropped 10 bases, with 7 bases sitting between them. This receptor was taken from a woman under 40 with multiple sclerosis. Input material: PBMCs. The genes are TRBV10-3 and TRBJ2-7; no definite D call. In DNA, the CDR3 is TGTGCCATCAGTGAGTCGATTGGACAGTACTTC. This codes for CAISESIGQYF.